Listed below are T cell receptor beta chains from one sample, sequenced in a study of neurological immune-mediated disorders. MiXCR, applied by TCRdb to the 5' RACE reads, yields one record per CDR3 protein. The data show about 52,000 distinct CDR3 sequences, about 3.5% seen once. Sequenced input: PBMCs. These receptors all stem from a man aged 25-40 years with multiple sclerosis. Both conserved end residues are part of each CDR3. The D gene is left open where the match is weak. The listing skips clone size in some rows; elsewhere it reads once, few, many or a size class.

many	TRBJ1-5	-	TRBV20-1	CSAGGGGPQHF	TGCAGTGCTGGAGGCGGAGGGCCCCAGCATTTT
many	TRBJ2-3	-	TRBV27	CASSLYSGTPNTQYF	TGTGCCAGCAGTCTATATTCCGGGACGCCTAATACGCAGTATTTT
many	TRBJ1-1	TRBD1	TRBV12-3/TRBV12-4	CASSPTGGVEAFF	TGTGCCAGCAGTCCGACAGGGGGTGTTGAAGCTTTCTTT
many	TRBJ2-1	TRBD1	TRBV5-5	CASSLEGATYNEQFF	TGTGCCAGCAGCTTAGAGGGGGCAACCTACAATGAGCAGTTCTTC
many	TRBJ2-2	-	TRBV5-1	CASSFGSPTGELFF	TGCGCCAGCAGCTTTGGATCGCCCACCGGGGAGCTGTTTTTT
many	TRBJ2-5	TRBD2	TRBV11-1	CASRTSGARFF	TGTGCCAGCAGGACTAGCGGGGCCCGCTTCTTC
many	TRBJ2-1	TRBD2	TRBV12-3/TRBV12-4	CASSALAGGNNEQFF	TGTGCCAGCAGTGCCCTAGCGGGGGGGAACAATGAGCAGTTCTTC
many	TRBJ1-1	-	TRBV12-3/TRBV12-4	CASTRGGTEAFF	TGTGCCAGCACAAGGGGGGGGACTGAAGCTTTCTTT
many	TRBJ1-2	TRBD1	TRBV6-5	CASSPDRDGYTF	TGTGCCAGCAGTCCAGACAGGGACGGCTACACCTTC
many	TRBJ1-2	-	TRBV3-1	CASSLGEGRRYCTF	TGTGCCAGCAGCCTGGGAGAGGGGCGCCGATACTGTACCTTC
many	TRBJ1-1	TRBD1	TRBV7-8	CASSKRQGTNTEAFF	TGTGCCAGCAGCAAACGACAGGGGACGAACACTGAAGCTTTCTTT
many	TRBJ1-1	-	TRBV6-6	CASSHKVLGTEAFF	TGTGCCAGCAGTCATAAAGTGTTAGGGACTGAAGCTTTCTTT
many	TRBJ2-7	-	TRBV28	CASSLIVPYEQYF	TGTGCCAGCAGTCTCATAGTTCCCTACGAGCAGTACTTC
few	TRBJ2-5	TRBD2	TRBV28	CASSPWGLAGREETQYF	TGTGCCAGCAGCCCTTGGGGACTAGCGGGACGGGAAGAGACCCAGTACTTC
few	TRBJ1-2	-	TRBV7-6	CASSPGGLGYTF	TGTGCCAGCAGCCCCGGGGGGCTTGGCTACACCTTC
many	TRBJ2-3	-	TRBV28	CASNPTSGDREDTQYF	TGTGCCAGCAACCCAACATCCGGCGACCGGGAGGATACGCAGTATTTT
-	TRBJ2-1	TRBD2	TRBV4-1	CASSLLGAGGNNEQFF	TGCGCCAGCAGCCTTTTGGGGGCGGGGGGGAACAATGAGCAGTTCTTC
many	TRBJ2-5	TRBD2	TRBV15	CATSRVAGGPETQYF	TGTGCCACCAGCAGAGTAGCGGGGGGGCCCGAGACCCAGTACTTC
many	TRBJ2-6	TRBD1	TRBV30	CALGQGDSGANVLTF	TGTGCCTTGGGACAGGGAGACTCTGGGGCCAACGTCCTGACTTTC
many	TRBJ2-5	-	TRBV7-7	CASSPGWTPETQYF	TGTGCCAGCAGCCCAGGGTGGACGCCGGAGACCCAGTACTTC
many	TRBJ2-1	-	TRBV6-5	CASSYLAGNEQFF	TGTGCCAGCAGTTACCTCGCGGGAAATGAGCAGTTCTTC
many	TRBJ1-1	-	TRBV20-1	CSASGGGRVTEAFF	TGCAGTGCTAGTGGTGGGGGGCGGGTAACTGAAGCTTTCTTT
many	TRBJ1-5	TRBD1	TRBV20-1	CSARVIGQGNQPQHF	TGCAGTGCTAGAGTTATCGGACAGGGGAACCAGCCCCAGCATTTT
many	TRBJ1-2	-	TRBV10-3	CAISQEFYGYTF	TGTGCCATCAGCCAGGAGTTTTATGGCTACACCTTC
many	TRBJ2-3	-	TRBV28	CASSVPGPDTQYF	TGTGCCAGCAGTGTACCAGGGCCAGATACGCAGTATTTT
many	TRBJ1-4	-	TRBV20-1	CSAKSPANEKLFF	TGCAGTGCTAAGTCCCCGGCTAATGAAAAACTGTTTTTT
many	TRBJ1-5	-	TRBV12-3/TRBV12-4	CASSFFRGRQPQHF	TGTGCCAGCAGTTTTTTCAGGGGACGGCAGCCCCAGCATTTT
many	TRBJ2-3	-	TRBV7-9	CASSLPLRGDADTQYF	TGTGCCAGCAGCTTACCACTAAGAGGTGACGCAGATACGCAGTATTTT
many	TRBJ2-2	-	TRBV20-1	CSARRQGTNTGELFF	TGCAGTGCTAGAAGGCAGGGGACGAACACCGGGGAGCTGTTTTTT
many	TRBJ2-2	TRBD1	TRBV20-1	CSAADRGDTGELFF	TGCAGTGCTGCGGACAGGGGTGACACCGGGGAGCTGTTTTTT
many	TRBJ1-2	-	TRBV9	CASSALGGINYGYTF	TGTGCCAGCAGCGCACTAGGGGGAATTAACTATGGCTACACCTTC
many	TRBJ2-3	TRBD2	TRBV5-1	CASSPGGSTDTQYF	TGCGCCAGCAGCCCGGGGGGTAGCACAGATACGCAGTATTTT
many	TRBJ1-1	-	TRBV5-1	CASSLAEGQQNTEAFF	TGCGCCAGCAGCTTGGCCGAGGGGCAGCAGAACACTGAAGCTTTCTTT
many	TRBJ2-3	TRBD2	TRBV7-8	CASSLVAGHTDTQYF	TGTGCCAGCAGCTTAGTAGCGGGGCACACAGATACGCAGTATTTT
many	TRBJ2-5	-	TRBV7-9	CASSSSRGKQETQYF	TGTGCCAGCAGCTCAAGCCGGGGGAAACAAGAGACCCAGTACTTC
many	TRBJ2-7	-	TRBV10-3	CAISGVRNYEQYF	TGTGCCATCAGTGGTGTCAGAAACTACGAGCAGTACTTC
many	TRBJ2-3	-	TRBV7-3	CASSLNSGEDTQYF	TGTGCCAGCAGCTTAAATTCCGGGGAAGATACGCAGTATTTT
many	TRBJ1-4	-	TRBV20-1	CSARTPHQGEKLFF	TGCAGTGCTAGAACTCCCCATCAAGGGGAAAAACTGTTTTTT
many	TRBJ2-5	-	TRBV7-2	CASSSRRARETQYF	TGTGCCAGCAGCTCCCGGCGGGCCCGGGAGACCCAGTACTTC